This T cell receptor beta chain was captured by sequencing in a study of Ad26.COV2.S vaccination and SARS-CoV-2 variants. Assay: immunoSEQ multiplex PCR; the TCRdb copy retains only in-frame clones and omits some. Seen here are 400,000 to 450,000 clones, over 75% observed once, and the top ten hold 9% to 15%. The treatment here: about 20 received Ad26.COV2.S at low or high dose, single or two shots; 5 received placebo; per-sample allocation not given. Following the first vaccine or placebo injection, samples were taken on day 63. The sequence came from a person between 18 and 60 years old who received the Ad26.COV2.S COVID-19 vaccine or a placebo. The sample consisted of peripheral blood, taken in a trial of Ad26.COV2.S vaccine versus placebo.

CDR3 sequence reads: CASSEQGARYGYTF. The CDR3 DNA reads TGTGCCAGCAGTGAACAGGGGGCGCGGTATGGCTACACCTTC. The V gene is TRBV2, the J gene TRBJ1-2, with 8 bases identical to TRBD1. The CDR3 contains 14 residues. Germline V CDR1 and CDR2: SNHLY, FYNNEI. J was trimmed by 5 bases and V by 2 bases; bases with no gene match: 4.